One and the same sample provided the 24 T cell receptor beta chains below, sequenced in a study of shared clonotypes between healthy human individuals. Terminally differentiated effector memory CD45RA+ cells were left out of the naive CD8 fraction, which was CD45RO-negative and positively selected for CCR7. Here immunoSEQ multiplex PCR was the method, and the copy in TCRdb shows in-frame clones only, minus some. The sample has around 2,000,000 clones; just over 90% are singletons. Sequenced material: naive CD8+ T cells from PBMCs. The receptors were gathered from a man younger than 35 in good health. Some clones in this sample may be carry-over from other donors' samples.

With respect to this clone: Other nucleotide sequences from this sample produce the same CDR3. The chain uses TRBV7-9 and TRBJ2-1; 9 positions match TRBD1. There are 15 residues in the CDR3. The germline V gene encodes CDR1 SEHNR and CDR2 FQNEAQ (reference sequence). V lost 5 bases, J lost 4 bases, and 6 bases stayed unmatched. The CDR3 nucleotides read TGTGCCAGCAGCCCGCGGGACAGGGCTTACAATGAGCAGTTCTTC. Translation gives CASSPRDRAYNEQFF.

The rearrangement links TRBV27 to TRBJ1-1; 7 positions agree with TRBD1. V gave up 2 bases and J gave up 3 bases; unmatched junction bases: 3. CDR1 is MNHEY, CDR2 SMNVEV, per germline (reference sequence). The CDR3 consists of 14 residues. The CDR3 protein is CASSLPGGHTEAFF. The CDR3 bases are TGTGCCAGCAGTTTACCAGGGGGTCACACTGAAGCTTTCTTT.

The chain employs TRBV7-9 and TRBJ2-3; 7 nucleotides align to TRBD1. The J segment lost 2 bases and the V segment lost 4 bases, leaving 6 bases of the junction unmatched. CDR3 length equals 15 residues. CDR1 is SEHNR, CDR2 FQNEAQ, per germline (reference sequence). As DNA, the CDR3 is TGTGCCAGCAGCTCCGGGACAGCCAACACAGATACGCAGTATTTT. Translated, it gives CASSSGTANTDTQYF.

The rearrangement joins TRBV2 to TRBJ1-4; D is undetermined. CDR3 length: 14 residues. The V end was cut by 8 bases, the J end by 4 bases, with 14 bases between. Looked up from germline, CDR1 is SNHLY and CDR2 is FYNNEI. CDR3 loop: CASVVGYLNEKLFF. CDR3 coding DNA: TGTGCCAGCGTCGTCGGGTACCTTAATGAAAAACTGTTTTTT.

The rearrangement uses TRBV6-5 and TRBJ1-1; tentative D call: TRBD1 (6 bases). This CDR3 spans 15 amino acids. Trimming took off 7 bases at V and 1 base at J, with 16 bases between the two ends. In germline, CDR1 is MNHEY, CDR2 SVGAGI. CDR3 coding DNA: TGTGCCAGCAACTACCGAGAGGGGGAGAACACTGAAGCTTTCTTT. It translates to CASNYREGENTEAFF.

V gene TRBV4-1 combines with J gene TRBJ2-3; 9 bases are a match to TRBD2. The V and J ends lost 0 bases and 4 bases, in that order; junction bases with no gene match: 11. The CDR3 is made up of 18 amino acids. In germline, CDR1 is MGHRA, CDR2 YSYEKL. CDR3 in amino acids: CASSQERMAGGHADTQYF. The CDR3 nucleotides read TGCGCCAGCAGCCAAGAACGGATGGCGGGAGGGCATGCAGATACGCAGTATTTT.

CDR3: CASSAKGGQVGPPSRETQYF. DNA of the CDR3: TGTGCCAGCAGTGCGAAAGGGGGGCAGGTTGGCCCCCCAAGTCGGGAGACCCAGTACTTC. The chain couples TRBV6-1 to TRBJ2-5; D is possibly TRBD1 or TRBD2 (6 bases each). The germline V gene encodes CDR1 MNHNS and CDR2 SASEGT. CDR3 length: 20 amino acids. Trimming took off 4 bases at V and 5 bases at J, with 32 bases between the two ends.

J is TRBJ2-1 and V is TRBV29-1; possible D gene TRBD2, 6 bases. Trimming took off 6 bases at V and 5 bases at J, with 20 bases between the two ends. CDR3 size: 15 residues. Germline CDR1 SQVTM, CDR2 ANQGSEA. As DNA, the CDR3 is TGCAGCGTCTGGGATAGCGGAGGGTTCAACAATGAGCAGTTCTTC. Translating it yields CSVWDSGGFNNEQFF.

V and J are TRBV30 and TRBJ2-1, with 10 bases fitting TRBD2. Germline V lookup: CDR1 GTSNPN, CDR2 SVGIG (reference sequence). After removal of 0 bases from V and 4 bases from J, the junction contained 3 bases not matched to a gene. This CDR3 is 15 amino acids long. The CDR3 reads CAWSVTSGYYNEQFF. The CDR3 nucleotides are TGTGCCTGGAGTGTGACTAGCGGGTATTACAATGAGCAGTTCTTC.

This chain connects TRBV11-3 to TRBJ1-1, with D possibly matching TRBD1 (5 bases). The V gene's germline CDR1 is SGHNT and CDR2 YENEEA. V was pared by 3 bases and J by 5 bases, with 10 bases between. The CDR3 has 13 amino acids. The CDR3: CASSFSGGTEAFF. The CDR3 region has the DNA TGTGCCAGCAGCTTCTCGGGGGGGACTGAAGCTTTCTTT.

This chain connects TRBV6-5 to TRBJ2-7; a weak D match, TRBD2 (5 bases). The CDR3 is made up of 14 amino acids. V shed 2 bases and J shed 7 bases, with 15 bases lying between them. Germline V lookup: CDR1 MNHEY, CDR2 SVGAGI. The DNA of the CDR3 is TGTGCCAGCAGTTACCAGATGGAGTCGGGAGAGCAGTACTTC. Translated, it gives CASSYQMESGEQYF.

The gene calls are TRBV6-5 and TRBJ2-1; 8 nucleotides match TRBD1. The CDR3 is 15 residues long. CDR1 and CDR2 from the germline V gene are MNHEY and SVGAGI. V trimming: 2 bases; J trimming: 10 bases; junction bases outside the gene matches: 10. CDR3 nucleotides: TGTGCCAGCAGTTACGGATGGGGACAGGCGCAGGAGCAGTTCTTC. This gives the protein CASSYGWGQAQEQFF.

CDR3 sequence: CASSLVVFGQGAFNYGYTF. The DNA of the CDR3 is TGTGCCAGCAGCTTAGTGGTTTTCGGACAGGGCGCCTTTAACTATGGCTACACCTTC. This chain joins TRBV7-2 and TRBJ1-2; 8 bases match TRBD1. Trimming took 1 base from V and 1 from J; bases not matched to a gene: 14. CDR1 and CDR2 from the germline V gene are SGHTA and FQGNSA. CDR3 length: 19 amino acids. Full variable domain (missing parts from reference TRBV7-2 and TRBJ1-2): GAGVSQSPSNKVTEKGKDVELRCDPISGHTALYWYRQSLGQGLEFLIYFQGNSAPDKSGLPSDRFSAERTGGSVSTLTIQRTQQEDSAVYLCASSLVVFGQGAFNYGYTFGSGTRLTVV.

This sequence joins TRBV5-1 and TRBJ1-1; unclear D gene. The V end lost 2 bases, the J end lost 1 base, and 9 bases lay between the germline ends. The germline V gene has CDR1 SGHRS and CDR2 YFSETQ. There are 14 residues in the CDR3. CDR3 protein: CASSFPEQNTEAFF. DNA for the CDR3: TGCGCCAGCAGCTTCCCAGAACAGAACACTGAAGCTTTCTTT. Full variable domain (missing parts from reference TRBV5-1 and TRBJ1-1): KAGVTQTPRYLIKTRGQQVTLSCSPISGHRSVSWYQQTPGQGLQFLFEYFSETQRNKGNFPGRFSGRQFSNSRSEMNVSTLELGDSALYLCASSFPEQNTEAFFGQGTRLTVV.

This clone was detected only once. The chain carries TRBV7-6 and TRBJ2-1, with 8 bases that match TRBD2. Germline CDR1 is SGHVS and CDR2 is FNYEAQ. This CDR3 contains 14 residues. Unmatched junction bases numbered 3, after V lost 5 bases and J lost 3 bases. CDR3 sequence reads: CASSVTSVYNEQFF. The CDR3 DNA reads TGTGCCAGCAGCGTGACTAGCGTCTACAATGAGCAGTTCTTC. Combining the CDR3 with reference TRBV7-6 and TRBJ2-1 gives the whole variable domain GAGVSQSPRYKVTKRGQDVALRCDPISGHVSLYWYRQALGQGPEFLTYFNYEAQQDKSGLPNDRFSAERPEGSISTLTIQRTEQRDSAMYRCASSVTSVYNEQFFGPGTRLTVL.

The chain carries TRBV27 and TRBJ1-1; D remains unclear. V lost 6 bases to trimming and J lost 7 bases, with 21 bases between them. The CDR3 loop spans 15 amino acids. CDR1 and CDR2 from the germline V gene are MNHEY and SMNVEV (reference sequence). CDR3 DNA: TGTGCCAGCAGCAACGGGATAGGCAGTACCCTTGAAGCTTTCTTT. Translated, it gives CASSNGIGSTLEAFF.

The rearrangement uses TRBV4-1 and TRBJ1-5; D may be TRBD1 (5 bases). The CDR3 has 15 amino acids. Germline V gene data show CDR1 as MGHRA and CDR2 as YSYEKL. Trimming left V 0 bases short and J 8 bases short, with 14 bases between. The CDR3 protein is CASSQDDRGGEPQHF. The DNA of the CDR3 is TGCGCCAGCAGCCAAGATGATAGGGGTGGGGAGCCCCAGCATTTT.

The chain carries TRBV5-6 and TRBJ2-7; 7 nucleotides match TRBD1. Germline assignment: CDR1 SGHDT and CDR2 YYEEEE. The junction had 5 bases not matched to a gene; V was cut back by 0 bases and J by 5 bases. There are 14 residues in the CDR3. The CDR3 sequence is CASSLGQGTHEQYF. The CDR3 nucleotides read TGTGCCAGCAGCTTGGGACAGGGTACCCACGAGCAGTACTTC.

This chain connects TRBV7-9 to TRBJ1-5, with D unresolved. The CDR3 is made up of 14 amino acids. Trimming cost V 5 bases and J 4 bases, with 12 bases left between them. CDR1 and CDR2 (germline): SEHNR, FQNEAQ (reference sequence). Here the CDR3 DNA reads TGTGCCAGCAGCCCGGGCCCGATGAATCAGCCCCAGCATTTT. Amino acids: CASSPGPMNQPQHF.

The chain combines TRBV9 with TRBJ1-2, with no clear D. V lost 3 bases and J 7 bases, leaving 7 bases between the germline ends. The CDR3 consists of 11 residues. Per germline, CDR1 SGDLS and CDR2 YYNGEE. CDR3 in amino acids: CASSGISGYTF. CDR3 DNA: TGTGCCAGCAGCGGAATATCTGGCTACACCTTC. The whole variable domain, remainder taken from reference TRBV9 and TRBJ1-2, is DSGVTQTPKHLITATGQRVTLRCSPRSGDLSVYWYQQSLDQGLQFLIQYYNGEERAKGNILERFSAQQFPDLHSELNLSSLELGDSALYFCASSGISGYTFGSGTRLTVV.

The rearrangement links TRBV7-9 to TRBJ2-1, with 11 nucleotides matching TRBD2. V shed 10 bases and J 3 bases; nucleotides not matched to a gene: 5. CDR3 length: 14 amino acids. CDR1 SEHNR and CDR2 FQNEAQ come from the germline V gene (reference sequence). The CDR3 coding sequence is TGTGCCACCCAGACTAGCGGGAACTACAATGAGCAGTTCTTC. The encoded protein is CATQTSGNYNEQFF.

The chain couples TRBV7-8 to TRBJ1-2; the D gene is possibly TRBD1 (6 bases). V was pared by 4 bases and J by 2 bases, with 11 bases between. Germline V gene lookup returns CDR1 SGHVS and CDR2 FQNEAQ. The CDR3 is made up of 14 amino acids. In DNA, the CDR3 is TGTGCCAGCAGCTCGCCCGGGACAAACTATGGCTACACCTTC. Residues: CASSSPGTNYGYTF.

The rearrangement uses TRBV27 and TRBJ1-1, with D unresolved. Trimming removed 3 bases from V and 7 bases from J, with 21 bases in between. Germline V gene lookup returns CDR1 MNHEY and CDR2 SMNVEV (reference sequence). The CDR3 totals 16 residues. CDR3 coding DNA: TGTGCCAGCAGTTTTTTACTCCTGGGCCTAACCGGTGAAGCTTTCTTT. Protein: CASSFLLLGLTGEAFF.

This clone was detected once. The chain uses TRBV5-1 and TRBJ2-2, with D unclear. The CDR3 is 16 residues long. Germline CDR1 and CDR2: SGHRS and YFSETQ. V lost 0 bases, J lost 0 bases, and 9 bases lay in between. CDR3 nucleotide sequence: TGCGCCAGCAGCTTGGGACTCCCCACGAACACCGGGGAGCTGTTTTTT. Protein sequence: CASSLGLPTNTGELFF.